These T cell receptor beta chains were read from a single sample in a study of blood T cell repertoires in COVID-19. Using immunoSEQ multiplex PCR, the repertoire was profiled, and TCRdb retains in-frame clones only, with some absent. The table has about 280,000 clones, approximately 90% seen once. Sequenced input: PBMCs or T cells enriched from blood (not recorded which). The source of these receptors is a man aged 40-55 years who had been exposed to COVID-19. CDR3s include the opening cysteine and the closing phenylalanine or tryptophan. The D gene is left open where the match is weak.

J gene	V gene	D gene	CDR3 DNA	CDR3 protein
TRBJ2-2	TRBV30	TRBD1	TGTGCCTGGAGTAGTGGGACAGGGGTCACCGGGGAGCTGTTTTTT	CAWSSGTGVTGELFF
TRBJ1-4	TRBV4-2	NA	TGTGCCAGCAGCCAGGCCCCGGGGTGGGATAATGAAAAACTGTTTTTT	CASSQAPGWDNEKLFF
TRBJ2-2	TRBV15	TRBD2	TGTGCCACCAGCAAGGGACTAGCGGGAGAATACACCGGGGAGCTGTTTTTT	CATSKGLAGEYTGELFF
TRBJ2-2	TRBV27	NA	TGTGCCAGCAGTAGGACAGAAAACACCGGGGAGCTGTTTTTT	CASSRTENTGELFF
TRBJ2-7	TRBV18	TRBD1	TGTGCCAGCTCACAGCAGGGGACAGGGGTCGACGAGCAGTACTTC	CASSQQGTGVDEQYF
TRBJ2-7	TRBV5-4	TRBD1	TGTGCCAGCAGCCCCGGACAGGGTCAGGGCGAGCAGTACTTC	CASSPGQGQGEQYF
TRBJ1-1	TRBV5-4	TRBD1	TGTGCCAGCAGCTCTACACAGGGGATGAACACTGAAGCTTTCTTT	CASSSTQGMNTEAFF
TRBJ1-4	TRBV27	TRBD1	TGTGCCAGCAGTTCCCGGACAGGAGGGGAAAAACTGTTTTTT	CASSSRTGGEKLFF
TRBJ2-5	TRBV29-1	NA	TGCAGCGTCAAACAGGGAGGGCAGACCCAGTACTTC	CSVKQGGQTQYF
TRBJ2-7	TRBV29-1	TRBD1	TGCAGCGTTGAAGTGGGACAGGGGATCTCCTACGAGCAGTACTTC	CSVEVGQGISYEQYF
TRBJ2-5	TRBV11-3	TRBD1	TGTGCCAGCAGCCTGGACAGGGGCCAAGAGACCCAGTACTTC	CASSLDRGQETQYF
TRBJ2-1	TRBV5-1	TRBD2	TGCGCCAGCAGCGATGGGACTAGCAACAATGAGCAGTTCTTC	CASSDGTSNNEQFF
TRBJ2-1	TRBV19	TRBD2	TGTGCCAGTAGTATCTCTAGCGGTGGGGACTCCTACAATGAGCAGTTCTTC	CASSISSGGDSYNEQFF